The rows below give T cell receptor beta chains drawn from one sample of a study of CXCR3-negative and CXCR3-positive naive CD8 T cells. TCRdb reprocessed the 5' RACE reads and keeps a single row for each CDR3 protein, giving no DNA. The sample is made up of more than 80,000 distinct CDR3 sequences, and the top ten hold 0.3% to 0.45% of it. Sequencing was carried out using naive CXCR3+ CD8+ T cells from blood. The receptors originated from a human donor in good health. Some clones in this sample may be carry-over from other donors' samples. Each CDR3 is given with its conserved first and last residue.

j_gene,v_gene,CDR3aa
TRBJ1-1,TRBV25-1,CASSELGGDQGFF
TRBJ2-5,TRBV2,CASHGGAPETQYF
TRBJ2-7,TRBV12-3/TRBV12-4,CASGETGGYEQYF
TRBJ2-1,TRBV30,CAWPGGVNEQFF
TRBJ1-2,TRBV29-1,CSVDGQGLEGYTF
TRBJ2-1,TRBV11-3,CASKGGGAYNEQFF
TRBJ2-1,TRBV9,CASSPAGGRSNEQFF
TRBJ2-7,TRBV7-9,CASSWASTYEQYF
TRBJ2-5,TRBV4-1,CASSKEPALDQTQYF
TRBJ2-7,TRBV10-3,CAISEDRGPTYEQYF
TRBJ1-2,TRBV21-1,CASSPTGPYGYTF
TRBJ2-7,TRBV27,CASRILTGDGEQYF
TRBJ2-1,TRBV11-3,CASSLGEGQGLAGGGNEQFF
TRBJ2-7,TRBV4-1,CASSQDWASGIPYEQYF
TRBJ2-7,TRBV4-3,CASSPRTESGYEQYF
TRBJ2-2,TRBV5-6,CASRDLTGAGELFF
TRBJ2-1,TRBV13,CASSLGGGANNEQFF
TRBJ1-1,TRBV29-1,CSVVAGNTEAFF
TRBJ2-7,TRBV19,CASSPGTRGLYEQYF
TRBJ2-1,TRBV11-1,CASSFTVRDNEQFF
TRBJ2-1,TRBV28,CASSLGRDYSYNEQFF
TRBJ1-1,TRBV4-1,CASSREKDTEAFF
TRBJ2-2,TRBV7-2,CASSLWTSGVNTGELFF
TRBJ1-4,TRBV29-1,CSVEGVDRQNEKLFF
TRBJ2-7,TRBV7-9,CASSAGPSPYEQYF
TRBJ2-1,TRBV6-4,CASSGSGTGDYNEQFF
TRBJ2-2,TRBV14,CASSLHTNTGELFF
TRBJ2-3,TRBV7-2,CASSLEAGGLTDTQYF
TRBJ2-7,TRBV2,CASSVGRPDYEQYF
TRBJ2-2,TRBV4-1,CASSQMTGELFF
TRBJ2-1,TRBV29-1,CSGLSGRVNEQFF
TRBJ2-4,TRBV2,CASSDLTGIDIQYF
TRBJ2-5,TRBV12-3/TRBV12-4,CASSSGGTSGSDQETQYF
TRBJ2-3,TRBV12-3/TRBV12-4,CASIGGETDTQYF
TRBJ1-2,TRBV28,CASSLIGSYYGYTF
TRBJ1-1,TRBV30,CAWEPLAEMNTEAFF
TRBJ2-1,TRBV5-1,CASSVGTTASDEQFF
TRBJ2-7,TRBV28,CASSFIWGRRYEQYF
TRBJ1-2,TRBV6-2/TRBV6-3,CASSYPEDYGYTF
TRBJ2-7,TRBV5-1,CASSQPTGGNEQYF
TRBJ2-1,TRBV12-3/TRBV12-4,CASTASGAYNEQFF
TRBJ2-7,TRBV11-3,CASSLGWTSSEQYF
TRBJ2-5,TRBV7-9,CASGGTLGTQYF
TRBJ2-3,TRBV4-3,CASSQASGVTDTQYF
TRBJ1-1,TRBV29-1,CSVEGIGGPSVTEAFF
TRBJ2-7,TRBV7-9,CASSSGMSYEQYF
TRBJ2-7,TRBV7-9,CASSNQPRPTEQYF
TRBJ2-7,TRBV10-3,CAISEHGGRAYEQYF
TRBJ2-1,TRBV24-1,CATSEPTGSNEQFF
TRBJ2-3,TRBV20-1,CSARATLTIPDSADTQYF
TRBJ1-1,TRBV19,CASSMTGRTEAFF
TRBJ2-5,TRBV6-6,CASSYPGETQYF
TRBJ2-3,TRBV7-6,CASSPPRTGARTDTQYF
TRBJ2-7,TRBV7-9,CASSLGGNSPYEQYF
TRBJ2-1,TRBV7-2,CASSQGREYNEQFF
TRBJ2-7,TRBV11-3,CASSLDFYEQYF
TRBJ2-2,TRBV7-7,CASSLFYQGKNGELFF
TRBJ2-3,TRBV3-1,CASSLSTDTQYF
TRBJ1-1,TRBV7-2,CASSLLQGDTEAFF
TRBJ2-7,TRBV25-1,CASSENSGGYEQYF